This is a list of T cell receptor beta chains from one sample in a study of tumor and adjacent non-tumor tissue in lung cancer. Via MiXCR, TCRdb re-called the multiplex PCR reads, giving one row per CDR3 protein. The sample includes around 120,000 distinct CDR3 sequences, around three fifths of them seen just once. Input material: lung tumor tissue. Receptors originate from a man aged 25 to 40 with non-small cell lung cancer. Each CDR3 is given with its conserved first and last residue. Each record gives: V gene, J gene, clone size, D gene, CDR3 DNA, CDR3 protein. A D gene is named only where the DNA matches it firmly. Clone size is shown for a subset of rows, as once, few, many or a class of expanded clone.

>TRBV12-3/TRBV12-4|TRBJ2-7|many|TRBD2
TGTGCCAGCAGTTTTGACCTAGCGGGGACTTCCTACGAGCAGTACTTC
CASSFDLAGTSYEQYF
>TRBV7-9|TRBJ1-4|NA|TRBD1
TGTACCAGCAGCTCTGACAGGGAAGGGCCTGATGAAAAACTGTTTTTT
CTSSSDREGPDEKLFF
>TRBV7-9|TRBJ1-2|NA|NA
TGTATCAGCAGCTTCGGGGCAGCTTATGGCTACACCTTC
CISSFGAAYGYTF
>TRBV6-1|TRBJ2-7|NA|NA
TGTGCCAGCAGTGAACCTTACAGCTCCTATGAGCAGTACTTC
CASSEPYSSYEQYF
>TRBV10-2|TRBJ2-2|many|TRBD2
TGCGCCAGCAAGAGGACTAGCGGGGATTATAACACCGGGGAGCTGTTTTTT
CASKRTSGDYNTGELFF
>TRBV11-2|TRBJ2-1|NA|TRBD2
TGTGTCGGCAACTTTACTGCGGGAGGGAATAATGAACAGTTCTTC
CVGNFTAGGNNEQFF
>TRBV10-3|TRBJ2-7|medium-sized|NA
TGTGCCGTTGGAAAAGAGGGCTACGAGCAGTACTTC
CAVGKEGYEQYF
>TRBV11-2|TRBJ2-1|NA|NA
TGTGCCAGCAGCCGACAGCGTGAGGTATGGAATGAGCAGTTCTTC
CASSRQREVWNEQFF
>TRBV20-1|TRBJ2-1|NA|TRBD2
TGCAGTACTCTGACTAGCGGGAGGGTTTCGGTGAGGAATGAGCAGTTCTTC
CSTLTSGRVSVRNEQFF
>TRBV10-1|TRBJ2-1|NA|NA
TGCGCCAGACACCTTCGGGATATCTACAATGAGCAGTTCTTC
CARHLRDIYNEQFF
>TRBV20-1|TRBJ2-7|NA|NA
TGCAGTGCTATAGAGACACAGACCTACGAGCAATACTTC
CSAIETQTYEQYF
>TRBV20-1|TRBJ1-2|many|NA
TGCAGTGTTAATCCCCTCGGGGCCAAGTATGGCTACACCTTC
CSVNPLGAKYGYTF
>TRBV11-2|TRBJ2-5|many|NA
TGTGCCAGCAGCTTAGGACTCCGAAATTGGGGAGAGACCCAGTACTTC
CASSLGLRNWGETQYF
>TRBV4-3|TRBJ1-2|NA|NA
TGCGCCAGCAACGAAGACAATTACTATGGCTACACCTTC
CASNEDNYYGYTF
>TRBV6-2/TRBV6-3|TRBJ2-7|NA|NA
TGTGCTAGCAGTTACTTCCTAGGAGGGGAGCTAGACGAGCAGTACTTC
CASSYFLGGELDEQYF
>TRBV4-1|TRBJ2-1|few|TRBD2
TGCGCCAGCAGCCAAGATGAGCTAGCGGGGGCACATGAGCAGTTCTTC
CASSQDELAGAHEQFF
>TRBV20-1|TRBJ1-2|NA|TRBD1
TGCAGTGCTAGATTTCTGACAGGGGGCGTCGGTGGCTGCACCTTC
CSARFLTGGVGGCTF
>TRBV4-1|TRBJ1-4|NA|NA
TGCGCCAGCAGCCAGGATGCCGCGGGAGCAACTGATGAAAAACTGTTTTTT
CASSQDAAGATDEKLFF
>TRBV20-1|TRBJ2-7|many|TRBD2
TGCAGTGCTCGACTAGCTTCCGAGCAGTACTTC
CSARLASEQYF